Reported below is one T cell receptor beta chain. Antigen: not known. The data belong to a study of OX40 agonist ivuxolimab in advanced cancers. Study-level results: Dosing at 0.1 to 3.0 mg/kg was accompanied by clonal expansion of CD4+ and CD8+ blood T cells by week 6.

Per the germline V gene, CDR1 is MNHNS and CDR2 is SASEGT. The CDR3 sequence is 15 residues long. V was cut by 7 bases and J by 1 base, with 16 bases left in between. TCRdb's table, derived via immunoSEQ multiplex PCR, lists solely in-frame clones and lacks some. The sample includes approximately 68,000 clones, about 88% of them seen just once. This sample comprised CD4+ or CD8+ T cells sorted from blood, obtained in a trial of the OX40 agonist ivuxolimab. The clonotype comes from an adult with an advanced solid tumor such as melanoma, head and neck, liver or kidney cancer. The V gene is TRBV6-1, the J gene TRBJ1-1, with a tentative D call TRBD1 (5 bases). The CDR3 region is CASKKDSSRNTEAFF. The CDR3 DNA follows: TGTGCCAGCAAGAAAGACAGTTCAAGGAACACTGAAGCTTTCTTT.